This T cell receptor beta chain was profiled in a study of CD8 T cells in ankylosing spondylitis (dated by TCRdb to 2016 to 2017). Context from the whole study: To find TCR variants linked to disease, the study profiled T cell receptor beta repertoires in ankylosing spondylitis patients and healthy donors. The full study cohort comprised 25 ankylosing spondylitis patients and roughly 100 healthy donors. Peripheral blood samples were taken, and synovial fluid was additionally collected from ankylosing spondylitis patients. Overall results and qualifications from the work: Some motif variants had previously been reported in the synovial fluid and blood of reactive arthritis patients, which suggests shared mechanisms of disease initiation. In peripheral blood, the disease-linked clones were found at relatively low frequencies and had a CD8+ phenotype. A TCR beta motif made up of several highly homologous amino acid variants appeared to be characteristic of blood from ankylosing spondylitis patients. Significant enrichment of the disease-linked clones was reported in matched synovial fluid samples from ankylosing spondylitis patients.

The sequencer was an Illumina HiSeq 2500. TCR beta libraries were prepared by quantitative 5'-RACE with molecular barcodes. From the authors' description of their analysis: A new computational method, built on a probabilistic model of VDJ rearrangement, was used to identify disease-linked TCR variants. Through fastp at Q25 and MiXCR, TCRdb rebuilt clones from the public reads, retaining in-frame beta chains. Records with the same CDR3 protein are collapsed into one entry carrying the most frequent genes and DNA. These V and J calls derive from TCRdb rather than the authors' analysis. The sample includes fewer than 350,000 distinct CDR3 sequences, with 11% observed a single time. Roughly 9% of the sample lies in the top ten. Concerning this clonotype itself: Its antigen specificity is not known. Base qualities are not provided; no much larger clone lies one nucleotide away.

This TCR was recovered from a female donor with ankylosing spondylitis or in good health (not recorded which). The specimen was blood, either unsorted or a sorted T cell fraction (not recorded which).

The CDR3 loop reads CASSFRGGTVYEQFF. The DNA sequence is given as TGTGCCAGCAGTTTCAGGGGAGGGACTGTTTATGAGCAGTTCTTC. The rearranged segments are TRBV27 and TRBJ2-1; possibly the D gene is TRBD2, per 7 matching bases. Reading from cysteine to phenylalanine, the CDR3 counts 15 amino acids. Here the CDR3 DNA is all that survives: 45 bases in frame from base 1. Trimming costs V 3 bases and J 8 bases, and their ends lie 17 bases apart. The germline V gene (reference sequence) sets CDR1 to MNHEY and CDR2 to SMNVEV.